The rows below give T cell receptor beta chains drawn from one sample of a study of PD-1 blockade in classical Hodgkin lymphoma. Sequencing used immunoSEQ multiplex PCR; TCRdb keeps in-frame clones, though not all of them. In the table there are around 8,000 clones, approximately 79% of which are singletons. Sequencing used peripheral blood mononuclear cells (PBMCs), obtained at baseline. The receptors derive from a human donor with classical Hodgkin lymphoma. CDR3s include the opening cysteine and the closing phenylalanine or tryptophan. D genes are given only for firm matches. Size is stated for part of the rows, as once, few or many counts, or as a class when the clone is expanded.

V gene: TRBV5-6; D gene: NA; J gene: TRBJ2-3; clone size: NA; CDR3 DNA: TGTGCCAGCAGCCCACACCGGACTACAGATACGCAGTATTTT; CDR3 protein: CASSPHRTTDTQYF
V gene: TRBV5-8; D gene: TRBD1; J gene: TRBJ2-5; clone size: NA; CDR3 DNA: TGTGCCAGCAGCGGGGACAGGGTCGGCCAAGAGACCCAGTACTTC; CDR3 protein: CASSGDRVGQETQYF
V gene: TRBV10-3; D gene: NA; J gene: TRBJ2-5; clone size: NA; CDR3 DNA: TGTGCCATCAGTGAGTCATTGGGGCAAGAGACCCAGTACTTC; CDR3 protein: CAISESLGQETQYF
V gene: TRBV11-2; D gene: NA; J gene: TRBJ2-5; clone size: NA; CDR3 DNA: TGTGCCAGCAGCCCTCTAGAGAGGGGTCAAGAGACCCAGTACTTC; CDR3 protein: CASSPLERGQETQYF
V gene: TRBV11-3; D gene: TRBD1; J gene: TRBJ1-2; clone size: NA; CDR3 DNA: TGTGCCAGCAGCTACGGACAGGGCCTAGGCTACACCTTC; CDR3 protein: CASSYGQGLGYTF
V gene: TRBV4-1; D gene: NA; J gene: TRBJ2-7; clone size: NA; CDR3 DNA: TGCGCCAGCAGCCAAGGGGGGCGGGATAACTACGAGCAGTACTTC; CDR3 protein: CASSQGGRDNYEQYF
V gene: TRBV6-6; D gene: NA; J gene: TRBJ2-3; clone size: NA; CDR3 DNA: TGTGCCAGCTGGGAGCGGGTCACGGCGCCGGGAGATACGCAGTATTTT; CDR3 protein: CASWERVTAPGDTQYF
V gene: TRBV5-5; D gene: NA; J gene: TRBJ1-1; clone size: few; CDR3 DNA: TGTGCCAGCAGCTTGGACCCGGGGGAACGAACTGAAGCTTTCTTT; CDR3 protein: CASSLDPGERTEAFF
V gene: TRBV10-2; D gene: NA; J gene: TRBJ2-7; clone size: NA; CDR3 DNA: TGCGCCAGCAGTCGGGGTTCCTACGAGCAGTACTTC; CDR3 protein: CASSRGSYEQYF
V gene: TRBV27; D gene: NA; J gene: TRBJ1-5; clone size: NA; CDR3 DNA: TGTGCCAGCAGTCAGGGTACCCCCCAGCAGCCCCAGCATTTT; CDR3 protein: CASSQGTPQQPQHF
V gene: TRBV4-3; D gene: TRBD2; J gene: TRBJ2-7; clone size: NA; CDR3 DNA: TGCGCCAGCAGCCAAGATGGGCGCACTTCCGGGACTAGCGGACTACCTTACGAGCAGTACTTC; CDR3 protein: CASSQDGRTSGTSGLPYEQYF
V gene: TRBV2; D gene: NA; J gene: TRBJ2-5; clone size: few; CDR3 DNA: TGTGCCAGCGGGACCTGGGAAGAGACCCAGTACTTC; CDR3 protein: CASGTWEETQYF
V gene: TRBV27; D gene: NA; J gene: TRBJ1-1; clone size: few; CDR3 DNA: TGTGCCAGCAGTCCCCGGGGAACTGAAGCTTTCTTT; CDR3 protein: CASSPRGTEAFF
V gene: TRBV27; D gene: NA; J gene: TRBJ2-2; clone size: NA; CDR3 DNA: TGTGCCAGCAGTCCTGACTCAGCCGGGGAGCTGTTTTTT; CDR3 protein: CASSPDSAGELFF
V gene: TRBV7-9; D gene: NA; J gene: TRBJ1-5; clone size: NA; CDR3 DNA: TGTGCCAGCAGCTTAGCTAGCCAGCCCCAGCATTTT; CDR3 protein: CASSLASQPQHF
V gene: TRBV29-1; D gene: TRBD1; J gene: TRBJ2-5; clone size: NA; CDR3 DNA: TGCAGCGTTGAGTTTGGACAGGATCCCCCCGGGAGGACAGGGGGAAGCCAAGAGACCCAGTACTTC; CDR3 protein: CSVEFGQDPPGRTGGSQETQYF
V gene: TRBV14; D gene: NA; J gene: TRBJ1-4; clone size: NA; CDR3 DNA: TGTGCCAGCAGCCAAGATGGGACACGGGGTGAAAAACTGTTTTTT; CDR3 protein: CASSQDGTRGEKLFF